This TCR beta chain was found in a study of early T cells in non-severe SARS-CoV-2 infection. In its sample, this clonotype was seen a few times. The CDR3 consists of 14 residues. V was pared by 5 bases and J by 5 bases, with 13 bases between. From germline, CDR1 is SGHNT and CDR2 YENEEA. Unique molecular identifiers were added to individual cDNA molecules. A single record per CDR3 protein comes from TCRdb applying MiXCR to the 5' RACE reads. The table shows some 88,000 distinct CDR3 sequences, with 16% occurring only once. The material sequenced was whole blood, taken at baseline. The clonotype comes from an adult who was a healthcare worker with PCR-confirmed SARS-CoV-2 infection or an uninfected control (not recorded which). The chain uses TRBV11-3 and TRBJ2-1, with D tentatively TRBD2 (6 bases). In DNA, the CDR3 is TGTGCCAGCAGCGCCCGACTAGGAAACAATGAGCAGTTCTTC. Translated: CASSARLGNNEQFF.